A selection of T cell receptor beta chains follows, all from one sample in a study of cytomegalovirus exposure and HLA in healthy donors. Libraries were prepared by immunoSEQ multiplex PCR; TCRdb keeps only in-frame clonotypes and omits some of them. The sample consists of approximately 170,000 clones, 65% to 85% of them appearing once. Specimen: PBMCs. The source is a male donor in good health and CMV-seronegative. Each CDR3 is given with its conserved first and last residue. D genes are given only for firm matches. Not every row has a clone size; where given, it reads once, few, many or a size class.

clone_size	v_call	j_call	d_call	cdr3_nt	cdr3_aa
NA	TRBV27	TRBJ2-5	TRBD1	TGTGCCAGCAGTTCCGACAGGGGGCGCATTCAGACCCAGTACTTC	CASSSDRGRIQTQYF
NA	TRBV6-1	TRBJ2-1	NA	TGTGCCAGCAGTGAAGGGGGAGGCGGGACCCCCTACAATGAGCAGTTCTTC	CASSEGGGGTPYNEQFF
NA	TRBV19	TRBJ2-2	TRBD2	TGTGCCAGTAGTATCGGGACTAGGTCCGGGGAGCTGTTTTTT	CASSIGTRSGELFF
NA	TRBV19	TRBJ1-4	TRBD1	TGTGCCAGTAGTATAGCCCAGGGGGCGGAAAAACTGTTTTTT	CASSIAQGAEKLFF
NA	TRBV7-9	TRBJ2-2	TRBD1	TGTGCCAGCAGCTCTCGACAGGGAATAGCCGGGGAGCTGTTTTTT	CASSSRQGIAGELFF
few	TRBV2	TRBJ1-1	NA	TGTGCCAGCAGTTCCGACACTGAAGCTTTCTTT	CASSSDTEAFF
NA	TRBV27	TRBJ2-5	NA	TGTGCCAGCAGTTTATCCCAGGGTGGCGAGACCCAGTACTTC	CASSLSQGGETQYF
NA	TRBV11-3	TRBJ2-7	TRBD1	TGTGCCAGCAGCACGGGACAGACCTACGAGCAGTACTTC	CASSTGQTYEQYF
few	TRBV4-3	TRBJ1-2	NA	TGCGCCAGCAGCCAAGATCGTGCCGCGGCGGCTGGCTACACCTTC	CASSQDRAAAAGYTF
NA	TRBV2	TRBJ2-3	NA	TGTGCCAGCACAGCTGACCAGGGTTCAGCAGATACGCAGTATTTT	CASTADQGSADTQYF
NA	TRBV11-3	TRBJ2-1	TRBD2	TGTGCCAGCAGCCCCACGGGGGGATACAATGAGCAGTTCTTC	CASSPTGGYNEQFF
NA	TRBV19	TRBJ1-1	NA	TGTGCCAGTAGTATCCAGGGAATTTGGAACACTGAAGCTTTCTTT	CASSIQGIWNTEAFF
NA	TRBV11-2	TRBJ1-5	TRBD1	TGTGCCAGCCGGGGACAGAAAAACAATCAGCCCCAGCATTTT	CASRGQKNNQPQHF
NA	TRBV29-1	TRBJ2-7	TRBD2	TGCAGCGTTGAAGTTGGGACTAGCGGGAGTGTGGGGCAGTACTTC	CSVEVGTSGSVGQYF
NA	TRBV6-5	TRBJ1-1	NA	TGTGCCAGCAGTTCCCGGACAGCCCCGAACACTGAAGCTTTCTTT	CASSSRTAPNTEAFF
NA	TRBV18	TRBJ1-5	TRBD1	TGTGCCAGCTCACTATGGACAGGGGACAACGGCAATCAGCCCCAGCATTTT	CASSLWTGDNGNQPQHF
once	TRBV6-5	TRBJ2-7	NA	TGTGCCAGCAAACAGGATGTCGAGCAGTACTTC	CASKQDVEQYF
NA	TRBV19	TRBJ1-5	NA	TGTGCCAGTACCCCCCGACGGGGAAATCAGCCCCAGCATTTT	CASTPRRGNQPQHF
NA	TRBV29-1	TRBJ1-2	TRBD1	TGCAGCGTCTCGGGACAGGGTTATGGCTACACCTTC	CSVSGQGYGYTF
NA	TRBV19	TRBJ1-1	NA	TGTGCCAGTAGTCATACAGGGTACAACACTGAAGCTTTCTTT	CASSHTGYNTEAFF
NA	TRBV5-1	TRBJ2-5	TRBD1	TGCGCCAGCAGCTCCTTACAGGGGGCCGGAGAGACCCAGTACTTC	CASSSLQGAGETQYF
NA	TRBV21-1	TRBJ2-3	NA	TGTGCCAGCAGCCAAGGACAGCCCAGCACAGATACGCAGTATTTT	CASSQGQPSTDTQYF
NA	TRBV11-3	TRBJ2-7	TRBD2	TGTGCCAGCAGCTTAGGGCTAGCGGGAGTCTACGAGCAGTACTTC	CASSLGLAGVYEQYF
NA	TRBV5-8	TRBJ2-5	NA	TGTGCCAGCAGCCCCGACTGGCAAGAGACCCAGTACTTC	CASSPDWQETQYF
once	TRBV25-1	TRBJ2-3	NA	TGTGCCAGCAGTGGATGGACAGCCACAGATACGCAGTATTTT	CASSGWTATDTQYF
NA	TRBV28	TRBJ1-1	TRBD1	TGTGCCAGCAGTTTACGACAGGGGTTCACTGAAGCTTTCTTT	CASSLRQGFTEAFF
NA	TRBV19	TRBJ2-5	TRBD1	TGTGCCAGTAGTAAAGGGACAGGGCTCGAGACCCAGTACTTC	CASSKGTGLETQYF
NA	TRBV28	TRBJ2-1	NA	TGTGCCAGCAGCGGGGACTCCTACAATGAGCAGTTCTTC	CASSGDSYNEQFF
NA	TRBV19	TRBJ1-5	TRBD1	TGTGCCAGTAGTATCCTCGGACAGGGAGTACTCCAGCCCCAGCATTTT	CASSILGQGVLQPQHF
NA	TRBV7-6	TRBJ2-5	NA	TGTGCCAGCAGCTTAAGCCAAACCCCGGAGACCCAGTACTTC	CASSLSQTPETQYF
NA	TRBV6-5	TRBJ2-7	NA	TGTGCCAGCAAACCAGGGGGGACCCCTCCTCACGAGCAGTACTTC	CASKPGGTPPHEQYF
NA	TRBV10-3	TRBJ2-5	TRBD2	TGTGCCATCAGTTTACTAGCGACAGAGACCCAGTACTTC	CAISLLATETQYF
NA	TRBV9	TRBJ2-2	TRBD2	TGTGCCAGCACCCCCGGGACTAGTACAAACACCGGGGAGCTGTTTTTT	CASTPGTSTNTGELFF
NA	TRBV7-9	TRBJ2-3	NA	TGTGCCAGCAACCCTCTCAGGGGCCCAGATACGCAGTATTTT	CASNPLRGPDTQYF
NA	TRBV10-2	TRBJ2-5	NA	TGCGCCAGCAGTGAGGCGGGCAGGCGGGAGACCCAGTACTTC	CASSEAGRRETQYF
NA	TRBV6-5	TRBJ2-1	NA	TGTGCCAGCAGTTACTCGAAACTAGGCAATGAGCAGTTCTTC	CASSYSKLGNEQFF
NA	TRBV21-1	TRBJ1-6	NA	TGTGCCAGCAGCAAAGGGGACAGGGGTAATTCACCCCTCCACTTT	CASSKGDRGNSPLHF
NA	TRBV2	TRBJ2-1	NA	TGTGCCAGCAGTTCCGTTAAACAGGGCGGTGAGCAGTTCTTC	CASSSVKQGGEQFF
NA	TRBV6-1	TRBJ1-3	NA	TGTGCCAGCAGTGATGGGGCAGATGTTATCTCTGGAAACACCATATATTTT	CASSDGADVISGNTIYF
NA	TRBV6-5	TRBJ1-5	NA	TGTGCCAGCAGCGCGACAGTGACTGGGCAGCCCCAGCATTTT	CASSATVTGQPQHF
NA	TRBV7-6	TRBJ2-3	TRBD2	TGTGCCAGCAGCTTACGACTTAGCGGGAGTTTAGATACGCAGTATTTT	CASSLRLSGSLDTQYF
NA	TRBV7-2	TRBJ1-5	TRBD1	TGTGCCAGCAGCCCAGAGACAGGGGGGGATCAGCCCCAGCATTTT	CASSPETGGDQPQHF
once	TRBV28	TRBJ1-4	NA	TGTGCCAGCAGTTTAGACCGGGGTAATGAAAAACTGTTTTTT	CASSLDRGNEKLFF
NA	TRBV15	TRBJ1-5	TRBD1	TGTGCCACCAGCAGCCGACAGGGTCCTCAGCCCCAGCATTTT	CATSSRQGPQPQHF
NA	TRBV19	TRBJ1-2	TRBD1	TGTGCCAGTAGTACCGGGACAGGGGACTATGGCTACACCTTC	CASSTGTGDYGYTF
NA	TRBV7-9	TRBJ2-7	NA	TGTGCCAGCAGCTGGGACATTGGGGGCGAGCAGTACTTC	CASSWDIGGEQYF
NA	TRBV29-1	TRBJ2-7	NA	TGCAGCGTTGCGGGAGGGAGGGGGCCCTACGAGCAGTACTTC	CSVAGGRGPYEQYF